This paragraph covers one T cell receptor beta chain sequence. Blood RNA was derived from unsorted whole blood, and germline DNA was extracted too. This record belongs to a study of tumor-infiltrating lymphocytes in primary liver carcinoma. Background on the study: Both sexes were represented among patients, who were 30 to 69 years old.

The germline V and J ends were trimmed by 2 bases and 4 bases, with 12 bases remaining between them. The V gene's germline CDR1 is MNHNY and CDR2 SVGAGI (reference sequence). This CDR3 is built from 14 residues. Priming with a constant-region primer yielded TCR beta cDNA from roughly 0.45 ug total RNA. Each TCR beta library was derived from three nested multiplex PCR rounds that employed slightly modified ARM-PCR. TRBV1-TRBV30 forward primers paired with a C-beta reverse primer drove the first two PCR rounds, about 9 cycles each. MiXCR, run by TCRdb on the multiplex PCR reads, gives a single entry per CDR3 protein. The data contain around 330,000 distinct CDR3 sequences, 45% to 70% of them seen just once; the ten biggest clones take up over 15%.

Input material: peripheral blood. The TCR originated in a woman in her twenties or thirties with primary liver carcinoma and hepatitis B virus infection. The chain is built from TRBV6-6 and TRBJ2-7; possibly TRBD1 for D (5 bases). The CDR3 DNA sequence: TGTGCCAGCAGTTACCTCCGGCAGGGATACGAGCAGTACTTC. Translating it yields CASSYLRQGYEQYF.